The 18 T cell receptor beta chains presented below share a single source sample, sequenced in a study of quantifying T cell responses using KT2 cells. In the study overall: TCR alpha and beta constant-region primers primed reverse transcription of RNA.

An oligo carrying a UMI was ligated to the cDNA 3' end. First-round PCR used roughly 4 cycles and beta primers RC1.1 and RC1.2 covering TRBC1 and TRBC2. One entry per CDR3 protein, called by TCRdb with MiXCR from the UMI-ligation and nested PCR reads. Of about 50,000 distinct CDR3 sequences listed, about 9.9% are singletons. The source material was PBMCs spiked with cells of the T cell clone KT2. All receptors come from a human donor.

The table lists this clonotype with a few counts. The rearrangement links TRBV6-6 to TRBJ1-1; 8 bases map to TRBD1. The CDR3 has 14 amino acids. V trimming: 7 bases; J trimming: 4 bases; junction bases outside the gene matches: 8. Germline V lookup: CDR1 MNHNY, CDR2 SVGAGI (reference sequence). The CDR3 here is CASNDRGESTEAFF. The CDR3 region has the DNA TGTGCCAGCAACGACAGGGGAGAATCCACTGAAGCTTTCTTT.

V and J are TRBV2 and TRBJ2-5; TRBD2 agrees at 9 bases. The V gene end was trimmed by 6 bases and the J gene end by 2 bases; junction bases not matched to a gene: 1. Germline CDR1 is SNHLY and CDR2 is FYNNEI. The CDR3 has 13 residues. The CDR3, as DNA: TGTGCCAGCAGGCTAGCGGGGCAAGAGACCCAGTACTTC. Protein product: CASRLAGQETQYF.

The rearrangement joins TRBV14 to TRBJ2-5, with 12 bases identical to TRBD2. CDR3 size: 17 residues. Germline V gene sequence: CDR1 SGHDN, CDR2 FVKESK. V shed 4 bases, J shed 2 bases, and the junction held 8 bases outside the gene matches. The CDR3, as DNA: TGTGCCAGCAGCCTAACACGGACTAGCGGGGTACAAGAGACCCAGTACTTC. Translating it yields CASSLTRTSGVQETQYF.

The chain recombines TRBV6-1 with TRBJ2-7, with 8 nucleotides matching TRBD1. The germline V gene encodes CDR1 MNHNS and CDR2 SASEGT. Trimming took 3 bases from V and 5 from J; bases not matched to a gene: 6. The CDR3 length is 14 residues. The CDR3 region is CASSEGQGADEQYF. The CDR3 region has the DNA TGTGCCAGCAGTGAGGGGCAGGGGGCGGACGAGCAGTACTTC.

This clonotype was seen a few times. The rearrangement links TRBV5-4 to TRBJ1-2; 8 positions agree with TRBD1. CDR3 length: 14 amino acids. Germline V gene lookup returns CDR1 SGHNT and CDR2 YYREEE (reference sequence). V shed 1 base and J 7 bases; nucleotides not matched to a gene: 6. In nucleotides, the CDR3 is TGTGCCAGCAGCTTGAGGCAGGGGGCGGTTGGCTACACCTTC. Amino acids: CASSLRQGAVGYTF.

This clonotype was detected ten times or more. DNA of the CDR3: TGCGCCAGCGGCGGGCCGCCACCCACAGATACGCAGTATTTT. This gives the protein CASGGPPPTDTQYF. The J gene is TRBJ2-3, the V gene TRBV5-1, with D tentatively TRBD2 (5 bases). Germline CDR1 SGHRS, CDR2 YFSETQ. This CDR3 is 14 amino acids long. V was pared by 7 bases and J by 2 bases, with 14 bases between. The variable domain in full, with the rest retrieved from reference TRBV5-1 and TRBJ2-3, is KAGVTQTPRYLIKTRGQQVTLSCSPISGHRSVSWYQQTPGQGLQFLFEYFSETQRNKGNFPGRFSGRQFSNSRSEMNVSTLELGDSALYLCASGGPPPTDTQYFGPGTRLTVL.

The sample holds many counts of this clonotype. This chain connects TRBV18 to TRBJ2-6; D is unresolved. Germline V gene data show CDR1 as KGHSH and CDR2 as LQKENI. With 1 base removed from V and 0 bases from J, the gap between germline ends came to 4 bases. CDR3 length equals 15 residues. The CDR3 sequence is CASSPQVSGANVLTF. As DNA, the CDR3 is TGTGCCAGCTCACCACAGGTCTCTGGGGCCAACGTCCTGACTTTC.

This clonotype appeared a few times. This chain links TRBV29-1 with TRBJ2-1; perhaps D is TRBD1 or TRBD2 (5 bases each). The germline gives CDR1 SQVTM, CDR2 ANQGSEA. This CDR3 spans 11 amino acids. Trimming took off 4 bases at V and 7 bases at J, with 8 bases between the two ends. This chain's CDR3 is CSVGWGNEQFF. CDR3 DNA: TGCAGCGTTGGTTGGGGGAATGAGCAGTTCTTC.

This clonotype came up many times. The chain combines TRBV10-2 with TRBJ1-2, with 8 bases lining up with TRBD1. The CDR3 covers 17 residues. Germline CDR1 reads WSHSY; CDR2 reads SAAADI. The V and J ends lost 5 bases and 7 bases, in that order; junction bases with no gene match: 18. CDR3 DNA sequence: TGCGCCAGCAGTCCTGGACAGGGTATATTATGGTATCCTGGCTACACCTTC. Its translation: CASSPGQGILWYPGYTF.

The table lists this clonotype with a few counts. V usage is TRBV6-5 and J usage is TRBJ2-1, with 9 bases lining up with TRBD1. The length of the CDR3 is 15 residues. V was clipped by 5 bases and J by 0 bases; unmatched bases: 2. Looked up from germline, CDR1 is MNHEY and CDR2 is SVGAGI. The CDR3 region is CASSRTGVSYNEQFF. CDR3 nucleotide sequence: TGTGCCAGCAGTAGGACAGGGGTCTCCTACAATGAGCAGTTCTTC.

This clonotype was observed a few times. This rearrangement joins TRBV7-9 to TRBJ2-3, with a possible D match to TRBD2 (5 bases). Germline-derived CDR1 and CDR2 are SEHNR and FQNEAQ (reference sequence). This CDR3 is built from 14 residues. V was clipped by 5 bases and J by 6 bases, with 15 bases between them. CDR3 in DNA: TGTGCCAGCAGCGCTCCTCCTATAGCGGATACGCAGTATTTT. Translating gives CASSAPPIADTQYF.

This clonotype was seen only a few times. CDR3 DNA sequence: TGTGCCAGCAGCTTCAGGGGGGCGCCTGGGGCCAACGTCCTGACTTTC. Amino acids: CASSFRGAPGANVLTF. The V and J genes are TRBV11-2 and TRBJ2-6; tentative D call: TRBD1 (7 bases). The CDR3 runs 16 residues. Germline-derived CDR1 and CDR2 are SGHAT and FQNNGV. Trimming removed 3 bases at V and 2 bases at J, with 11 bases between.

The V call is TRBV11-2, the J call TRBJ2-7; D is uncertain. The CDR3 extends over 13 amino acids. CDR1 is SGHAT and CDR2 is FQNNGV in the germline V gene. V was trimmed by 6 bases and J by 2 bases, leaving 11 bases between them. This CDR3 is CASRTDHTYEQYF. The DNA of the CDR3 is TGTGCCAGCAGAACGGACCACACCTACGAGCAGTACTTC.

The genes are TRBV5-5 and TRBJ2-6; maybe TRBD1 (5 bases). CDR3 size: 17 residues. V was pared by 3 bases and J by 0 bases, with 13 bases between. Germline CDR1 SGHKS, CDR2 YYEKEE (reference sequence). CDR3 sequence reads: CASSSGPVNSGANVLTF. The CDR3 DNA reads as TGTGCCAGCAGCTCAGGGCCAGTTAACTCTGGGGCCAACGTCCTGACTTTC.

This clonotype is medium-sized within its sample. This chain joins TRBV20-1 and TRBJ2-7, with 9 bases matching TRBD2. V gave up 1 base and J gave up 4 bases; unmatched junction bases: 11. CDR1 is DFQATT and CDR2 is SNEGSKA in the germline V gene (reference sequence). CDR3 length: 16 amino acids. CDR3: CSARVWLAGLTYEQYF. In DNA form, the CDR3 reads TGCAGTGCTAGAGTTTGGCTAGCGGGACTCACTTACGAGCAGTACTTC.

The rearrangement joins TRBV5-1 to TRBJ2-3, with 7 bases that match TRBD2. This CDR3 comprises 14 residues. J gave up 1 base and V 5 bases, and 4 bases lay outside the gene matches. Germline V lookup: CDR1 SGHRS, CDR2 YFSETQ. Written as DNA, the CDR3 is TGCGCCAGCAGGCTAGCGGCACGCACAGATACGCAGTATTTT. Translation: CASRLAARTDTQYF.

The gene calls are TRBV7-2 and TRBJ2-6; 8 bases fit TRBD2. Trimming removed 4 bases from V and 1 base from J; junction bases left unmatched: 9. Per germline, CDR1 SGHTA and CDR2 FQGNSA. This CDR3 contains 18 residues. For the CDR3, the DNA is TGTGCCAGCAGCTGGGCGGGAGGTATTCGGTCTGGGGCCAACGTCCTGACTTTC. This translates into CASSWAGGIRSGANVLTF.

A few counts support this clonotype. The CDR3 sequence: CASNIGQGGHNEQFF. The DNA for the CDR3 is TGTGCCAGCAATATTGGACAGGGGGGGCACAATGAGCAGTTCTTC. The J gene is TRBJ2-1, the V gene TRBV2, with 10 bases lining up with TRBD1. The CDR3 runs to 15 residues. Germline V lookup: CDR1 SNHLY, CDR2 FYNNEI. V was clipped by 7 bases and J by 5 bases; unmatched bases: 8.